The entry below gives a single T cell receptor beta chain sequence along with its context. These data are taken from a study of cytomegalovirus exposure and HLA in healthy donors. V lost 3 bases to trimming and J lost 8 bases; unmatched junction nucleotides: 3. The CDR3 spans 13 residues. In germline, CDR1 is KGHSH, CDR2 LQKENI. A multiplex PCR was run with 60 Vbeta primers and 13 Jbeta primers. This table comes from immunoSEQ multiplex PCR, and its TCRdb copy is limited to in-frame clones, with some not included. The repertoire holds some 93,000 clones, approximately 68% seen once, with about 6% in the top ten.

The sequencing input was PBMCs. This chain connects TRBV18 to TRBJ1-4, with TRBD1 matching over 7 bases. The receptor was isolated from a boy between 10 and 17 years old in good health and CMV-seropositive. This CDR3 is CASSPATGEKLFF. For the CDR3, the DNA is TGTGCCAGCTCACCTGCGACAGGGGAAAAACTGTTTTTT. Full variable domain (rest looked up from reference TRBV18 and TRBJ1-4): NAGVMQNPRHLVRRRGQEARLRCSPMKGHSHVYWYRQLPEEGLKFMVYLQKENIIDESGMPKERFSAEFPKEGPSILRIQQVVRGDSAAYFCASSPATGEKLFFGSGTQLSVL.